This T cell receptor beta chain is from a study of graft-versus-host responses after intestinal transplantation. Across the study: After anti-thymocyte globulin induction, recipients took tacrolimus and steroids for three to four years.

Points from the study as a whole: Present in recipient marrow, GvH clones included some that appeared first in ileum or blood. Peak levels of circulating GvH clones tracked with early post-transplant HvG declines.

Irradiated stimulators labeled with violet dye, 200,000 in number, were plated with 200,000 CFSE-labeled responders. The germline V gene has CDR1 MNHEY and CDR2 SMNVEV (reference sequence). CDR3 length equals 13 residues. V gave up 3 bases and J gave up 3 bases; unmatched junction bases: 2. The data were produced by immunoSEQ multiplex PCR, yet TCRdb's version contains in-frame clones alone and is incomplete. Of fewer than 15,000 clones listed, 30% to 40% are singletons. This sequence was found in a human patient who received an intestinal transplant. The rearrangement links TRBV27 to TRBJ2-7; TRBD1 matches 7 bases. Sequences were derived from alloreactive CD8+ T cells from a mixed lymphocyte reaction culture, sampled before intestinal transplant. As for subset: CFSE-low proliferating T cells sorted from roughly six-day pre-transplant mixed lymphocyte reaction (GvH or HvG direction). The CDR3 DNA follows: TGTGCCAGCAGTTTCGGACAGGACTACGAGCAGTACTTC. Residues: CASSFGQDYEQYF.